This TCR beta chain was documented in a study of molecular identifiers for immune sequencing clone quantification (dated by TCRdb to 2016 to 2018). Regarding the research as a whole: For a replicate experiment, the RNA from either about 20,000 or 100,000 naive CD8 T cells was divided into five aliquots, and four of those aliquots went on to sequencing. The study was a methods study using CD8 T cells to benchmark molecular-identifier clustering-based TCR repertoire sequencing (MIDCIRS) and TCR RNA copy counting. On the study overall, not on this receptor specifically: Spiked-in Jurkat TCR RNA (around eleven copies' worth), which is not part of the donor repertoire, was contained in the naive libraries. Modeling gave about 3 recovered TCR RNA copies per cell versus around 10 by digital PCR, implying about 30% capture efficiency. Spiked-in Jurkat TCR RNA equal to a single cell's worth was reported to be detectable even within 1,100,000 naive CD8 T cells. In CMV-specific effector cells, clones with more than 20 RNA copies contained over 99% of molecules, whereas in naive cells such clones contained under 1% of molecules. Highly expanded clone sizes could be underestimated because identical TCR molecules may share a barcode. When barcode sub-clustering was omitted, TCR diversity was inflated by chimeric consensus sequences, with chimeras reaching as high as 47%.

Receptor libraries were prepared by PCR. The sequencer listed for this sample is Illumina HiSeq 4000. Preparation of bulk TCR libraries followed a previously described approach, with the TCR primers listed in Table S5. Purification of total RNA was performed with the Qiagen AllPrep DNA/RNA kit. Before analysis, reads from multiple sequencing runs of the same library were pooled. On the study's bioinformatics: Reads were retained only if the reads had an exact TCR constant sequence, and the retained reads were trimmed to 150 nt and grouped according to their 12-nt molecular barcodes. Within each barcode group, reads were sub-clustered at a 15% Levenshtein threshold, and quality-weighted consensus sequences were built per RNA molecule. Non-functional sequences were excluded, and lower-count sequences lying one edit away from another sequence were also excluded. Barcode sub-clusters with fewer than 20% of the maximum read count were removed, based on fitting two negative binomial distributions. TCRdb reprocessed the public reads (quality trimming at Q25 with fastp, clone calling with MiXCR) and kept in-frame beta chains. Each entry merges the rows of one CDR3 protein and shows their most common DNA and genes. The V and J calls reflect TCRdb's pipeline rather than the authors' work. The sample yields over 600,000 distinct CDR3 sequences; 20% were counted once. 0.85% of the sample lies in the top ten.

About this clonotype itself: Its antigen is unknown. No much larger clone is present one base from it, and per-base qualities are unavailable.

The CDR3 runs 15 residues from the cysteine to the phenylalanine. The DNA shown is the 45-base CDR3, in frame from base 1. The germline ends are 13 bases apart after V is trimmed by 3 bases and J by 4 bases. Libraries of naive CD8 T cells were generated from approximately 20,000 to 1,000,000 sorted cells, with 10%, 30% or 50% of the purified RNA used. Naive CD8 T cells, defined as CD8+CD4-CCR7+CD45RA+, were FACS-sorted into RLT Plus buffer on a BD FACSAria II. To test detection sensitivity, Jurkat RNA equal to around 10 TCR copies was added to samples of roughly 18,000-1,100,000 naive CD8 T cells. CD8 T cells were enriched with RosetteSep CD8+ T Cell Enrichment Cocktail and Ficoll-Paque, followed by ACK red cell lysis.

Sequenced input: naive CD8+ T cells from blood, with Jurkat cell RNA spiked in. Reading the label with the study, this specimen's cell subset or site is: FACS-sorted CD8+CD4-CCR7+CD45RA+ naive T cells. The origin of this receptor is a human donor in good health. Some libraries in this study had Jurkat cell RNA spiked in. Rearrangement joined TRBV12-3 or TRBV12-4 to TRBJ2-1; the D segment may tentatively be TRBD1 or TRBD2, each giving 5 matched bases. Here the CDR3 is given as CASSLSRDHYNEQFF. The DNA sequence follows: TGTGCCAGCAGTTTGTCCCGGGACCATTACAATGAGCAGTTCTTC.